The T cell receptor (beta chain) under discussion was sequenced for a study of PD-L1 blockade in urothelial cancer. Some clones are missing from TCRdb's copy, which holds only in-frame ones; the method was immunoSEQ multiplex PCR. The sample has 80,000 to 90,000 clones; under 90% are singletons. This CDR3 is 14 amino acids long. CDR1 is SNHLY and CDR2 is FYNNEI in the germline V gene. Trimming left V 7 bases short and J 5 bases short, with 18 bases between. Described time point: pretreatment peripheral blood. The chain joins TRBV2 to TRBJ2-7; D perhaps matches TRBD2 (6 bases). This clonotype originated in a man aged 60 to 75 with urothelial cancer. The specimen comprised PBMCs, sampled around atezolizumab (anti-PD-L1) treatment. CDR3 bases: TGTGCCAGCAAGAAAGGAGGGCCGGCCCACGAGCAGTACTTC. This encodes CASKKGGPAHEQYF.